These 15 T cell receptor beta chains originate from one sample sequenced in a study of shared clonotypes between healthy human individuals. Using immunoSEQ multiplex PCR, the repertoire was profiled, and TCRdb retains in-frame clones only, with some absent. The table records just over 95,000 clones, 67% of them present only once. The sequenced material came from memory CD8+ T cells sorted from blood. The subset here: CD45RO+ cells pooled with CCR7-negative TemRA cells. These receptor sequences come from a man aged 25 to 45 in good health.

The sample holds a few counts of this clone. V is TRBV6-6 and J is TRBJ2-7, with TRBD1 matching over 8 bases. The junction had 3 bases not matched to a gene; V was cut back by 5 bases and J by 6 bases. Germline V gives CDR1 MNHNY, CDR2 SVGAGI (reference sequence). This CDR3 region has 12 residues. CDR3: CASSRQGSEQYF. DNA of the CDR3: TGTGCCAGCAGTAGACAGGGGAGCGAGCAGTACTTC.

The rearrangement uses TRBV27 and TRBJ1-2, with D possibly being TRBD1 (6 bases). Germline V gene data show CDR1 as MNHEY and CDR2 as SMNVEV (reference sequence). The CDR3 is made up of 17 amino acids. V was pared by 2 bases and J by 5 bases, with 21 bases between. CDR3 sequence reads: CASSLGPPPRGKYGYTF. DNA of the CDR3: TGTGCCAGCAGTTTAGGTCCGCCGCCAAGGGGGAAGTATGGCTACACCTTC.

The chain couples TRBV7-2 to TRBJ2-5, with unresolved D. Per the germline V gene, CDR1 is SGHTA and CDR2 is FQGNSA. The CDR3 is 15 amino acids. Trimming took 0 bases from V and 0 from J, leaving 8 bases between them. CDR3 bases: TGTGCCAGCAGCTTAGCGGTGGGGTACCAAGAGACCCAGTACTTC. Amino acids: CASSLAVGYQETQYF.

The chain couples TRBV6-6 to TRBJ2-7, with D possibly TRBD1 on 7 matching bases. Per germline, CDR1 MNHNY and CDR2 SVGAGI (reference sequence). V gave up 6 bases and J gave up 4 bases, with 19 bases separating them. CDR3 length: 15 amino acids. The CDR3 DNA is TGTGCCAGCAGCCTGGGACAGTCGGCGGGGTACGAGCAGTACTTC. It encodes CASSLGQSAGYEQYF.

The gene calls are TRBV30 and TRBJ2-1; D possibly corresponds to TRBD2 (7 bases). Germline lookup yields CDR1 GTSNPN and CDR2 SVGIG (reference sequence). The CDR3 is made up of 15 amino acids. Trimming left V 0 bases short and J 4 bases short, with 13 bases between. CDR3: CAWSVVGGGYNEQFF. The CDR3 DNA reads TGTGCCTGGAGTGTAGTGGGAGGGGGGTACAATGAGCAGTTCTTC.

J is TRBJ1-1 and V is TRBV18; the D is unclear. Trimming shortened V by 8 bases and J by 5 bases, and 15 bases separated the two germline ends. The germline V gene encodes CDR1 KGHSH and CDR2 LQKENI. This CDR3 has 13 amino acids. The CDR3 bases are TGTGCCAGCGCATTTTCCAGACAAACTGAAGCTTTCTTT. Translating gives CASAFSRQTEAFF.

This clone has more than one count but fewer than ten. A much more abundant neighbour one base away suggests this may be a read error. Other nucleotide sequences from this sample produce the same CDR3. V is TRBV4-1 and J is TRBJ1-5; maybe TRBD1 (5 bases). From germline, CDR1 is MGHRA and CDR2 YSYEKL. The CDR3 runs to 15 residues. The V end was cut by 0 bases, the J end by 1 base, with 7 bases between. In DNA, the CDR3 is TGCGCCAGCAGCCAAGACCAGGGCAGCAATCAGCCCCAGCATTTT. Its translation is CASSQDQGSNQPQHF.

On this clone: This may be a read error, as it is one base from a much larger clone. This sequence joins TRBV6-4 and TRBJ2-7; 14 bases agree with TRBD2. The ends lost 3 bases at V and 4 bases at J; junction bases unmatched: 2. Germline CDR1 is MRHNA and CDR2 is SNTAGT. The CDR3 is 15 amino acids. The CDR3 reads CASSEGTSGSYEQYF. The DNA of the CDR3 is TGTGCCAGCAGTGAAGGGACTAGCGGGAGTTACGAGCAGTACTTC.

This clone was counted a few times. The genes are TRBV6-5 and TRBJ1-1; D is perhaps TRBD1 (5 bases). Germline lookup yields CDR1 MNHEY and CDR2 SVGAGI. V was pared by 5 bases and J by 0 bases, with 10 bases between. This CDR3 is built from 14 residues. CDR3 nucleotides: TGTGCCAGCAGTAGTACAGGACTGAACACTGAAGCTTTCTTT. Its protein product is CASSSTGLNTEAFF.

The chain recombines TRBV11-3 with TRBJ2-7; D is tentatively TRBD1 or TRBD2 (5 bases each). This CDR3 spans 15 amino acids. The V gene lost 0 bases and the J gene lost 3 bases, with 12 bases spanning the gap. CDR1 is SGHNT and CDR2 is YENEEA in the germline V gene. Here the CDR3 DNA reads TGTGCCAGCAGCTTAGATCATGGGACCCACTACGAGCAGTACTTC. The encoded protein is CASSLDHGTHYEQYF.

This clone was detected many times. The rearrangement joins TRBV19 to TRBJ2-5; D is possibly TRBD1 (6 bases). CDR3 size: 16 residues. Trimming took 3 bases from V and 5 from J, leaving 19 bases between them. Germline CDR1 and CDR2: LNHDA and SQIVND (reference sequence). The CDR3 DNA reads as TGTGCCAGTAGTATGTGGGGGCTAGCACGAGGGGAGACCCAGTACTTC. Translation gives CASSMWGLARGETQYF.

This rearrangement joins TRBV7-6 to TRBJ2-7; D is possibly TRBD2 (6 bases). Trimming cost V 1 base and J 0 bases, with 13 bases left between them. The CDR3 loop spans 16 amino acids. CDR1 is SGHVS and CDR2 is FNYEAQ in the germline V gene. The CDR3 DNA reads as TGTGCCAGCAGCTTAGGGTCGCGGGGATCCTCCTACGAGCAGTACTTC. The encoded protein is CASSLGSRGSSYEQYF. The whole variable domain, filled in from reference TRBV7-6 and TRBJ2-7, reads GAGVSQSPRYKVTKRGQDVALRCDPISGHVSLYWYRQALGQGPEFLTYFNYEAQQDKSGLPNDRFSAERPEGSISTLTIQRTEQRDSAMYRCASSLGSRGSSYEQYFGPGTRLTVT.

The sample holds a few counts of this clone. V and J are TRBV5-6 and TRBJ1-1; D remains unclear. Germline lookup yields CDR1 SGHDT and CDR2 YYEEEE. V lost 2 bases, J lost 7 bases, and 12 bases lay in between. The CDR3 is 13 amino acids. CDR3 amino acids: CASSLGGILEAFF. The CDR3 coding sequence is TGTGCCAGCAGCTTAGGCGGAATCCTTGAAGCTTTCTTT.

There are a few counts of this clone. This chain uses TRBV15 with TRBJ2-7; the D is unclear. The CDR3 loop spans 16 amino acids. Germline V gives CDR1 LNHNV, CDR2 YYDKDF (reference sequence). V lost 5 bases, J lost 2 bases, and 19 bases lay in between. CDR3 region: CATSSQDDVSTYEQYF. CDR3 DNA: TGTGCCACCAGCTCCCAAGACGACGTCTCAACCTACGAGCAGTACTTC.

This rearrangement joins TRBV27 to TRBJ2-7; D tentatively reads TRBD1 or TRBD2 (6 bases each). This CDR3 is 14 amino acids long. Germline V gives CDR1 MNHEY, CDR2 SMNVEV (reference sequence). The ends were cut back, 5 bases at V and 4 bases at J, with 15 bases in the middle. The DNA for the CDR3 is TGTGCCAGCAGTAAGGGGGGAGCGACATACGAGCAGTACTTC. It translates to CASSKGGATYEQYF.